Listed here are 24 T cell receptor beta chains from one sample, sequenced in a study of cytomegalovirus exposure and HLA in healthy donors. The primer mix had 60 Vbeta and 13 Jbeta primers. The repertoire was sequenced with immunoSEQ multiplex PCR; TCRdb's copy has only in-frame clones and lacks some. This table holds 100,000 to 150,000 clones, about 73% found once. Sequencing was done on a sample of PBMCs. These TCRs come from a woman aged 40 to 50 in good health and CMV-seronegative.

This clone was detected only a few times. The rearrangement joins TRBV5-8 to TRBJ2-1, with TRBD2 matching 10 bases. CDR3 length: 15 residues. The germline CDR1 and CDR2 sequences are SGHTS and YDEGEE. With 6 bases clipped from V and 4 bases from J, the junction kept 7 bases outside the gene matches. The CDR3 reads CASNPAGGPYNEQFF. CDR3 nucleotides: TGTGCCAGCAACCCAGCGGGAGGGCCTTACAATGAGCAGTTCTTC. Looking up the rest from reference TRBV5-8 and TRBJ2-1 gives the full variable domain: EAGVTQSPTHLIKTRGQQATLRCSPISGHTSVYWYQQALGLGLQFLLWYDEGEERNRGNFPPRFSGRQFPNYSSELNVNALELEDSALYLCASNPAGGPYNEQFFGPGTRLTVL.

The CDR3 reads CASSAYAGRNTIYF. DNA for the CDR3: TGTGCCAGCAGCGCGTACGCAGGGAGGAACACCATATATTTT. The chain combines TRBV9 with TRBJ1-3; D perhaps matches TRBD1 (5 bases). V lost 3 bases to trimming and J lost 7 bases, with 14 bases between them. The CDR3 totals 14 residues. The germline V gene encodes CDR1 SGDLS and CDR2 YYNGEE.

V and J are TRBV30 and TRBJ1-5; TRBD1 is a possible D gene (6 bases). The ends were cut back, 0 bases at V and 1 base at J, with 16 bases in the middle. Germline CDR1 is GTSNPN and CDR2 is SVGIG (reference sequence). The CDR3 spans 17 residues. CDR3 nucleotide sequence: TGTGCCTGGAGTGTAAGGTTACACCAGGGGAGCAATCAGCCCCAGCATTTT. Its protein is CAWSVRLHQGSNQPQHF.

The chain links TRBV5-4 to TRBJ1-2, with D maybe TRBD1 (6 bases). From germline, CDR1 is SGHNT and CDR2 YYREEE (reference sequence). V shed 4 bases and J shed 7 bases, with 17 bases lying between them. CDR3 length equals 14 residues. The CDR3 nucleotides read TGTGCCAGCAGCGGACAGCCGGGGGGAGTTGGCTACACCTTC. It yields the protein CASSGQPGGVGYTF.

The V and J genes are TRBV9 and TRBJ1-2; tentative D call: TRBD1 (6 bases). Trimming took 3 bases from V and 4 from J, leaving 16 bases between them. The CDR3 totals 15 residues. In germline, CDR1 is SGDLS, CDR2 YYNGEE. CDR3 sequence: CASSEGHQAFYGYTF. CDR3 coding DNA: TGTGCCAGCAGCGAGGGACACCAAGCGTTCTATGGCTACACCTTC.

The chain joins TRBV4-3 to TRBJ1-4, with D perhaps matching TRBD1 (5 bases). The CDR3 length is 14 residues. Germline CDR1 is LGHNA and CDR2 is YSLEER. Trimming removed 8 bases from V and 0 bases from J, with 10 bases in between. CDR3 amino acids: CASGRTSTNEKLFF. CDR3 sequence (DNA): TGCGCCAGCGGTCGGACATCAACTAATGAAAAACTGTTTTTT.

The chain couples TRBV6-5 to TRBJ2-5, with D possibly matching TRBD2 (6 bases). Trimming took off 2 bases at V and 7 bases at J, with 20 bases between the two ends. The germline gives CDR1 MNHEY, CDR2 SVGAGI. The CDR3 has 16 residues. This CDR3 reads CASSYTPLDLGGTQYF. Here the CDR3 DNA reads TGTGCCAGCAGTTACACTCCACTGGATTTGGGGGGGACCCAGTACTTC.

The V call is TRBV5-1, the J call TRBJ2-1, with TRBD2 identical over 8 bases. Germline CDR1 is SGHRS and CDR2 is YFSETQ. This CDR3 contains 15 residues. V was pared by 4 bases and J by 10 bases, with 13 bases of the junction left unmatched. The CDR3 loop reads CASSLIVTSGGEQFF. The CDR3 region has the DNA TGCGCCAGCAGCCTAATCGTCACTAGCGGAGGCGAGCAGTTCTTC.

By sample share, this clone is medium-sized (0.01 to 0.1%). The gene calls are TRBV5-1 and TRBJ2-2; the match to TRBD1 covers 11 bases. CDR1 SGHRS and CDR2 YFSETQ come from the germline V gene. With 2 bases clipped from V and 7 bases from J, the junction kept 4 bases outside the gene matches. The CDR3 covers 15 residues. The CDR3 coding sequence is TGCGCCAGCAGCTTCGGACAGGGGGCGGGCGGGGAGCTGTTTTTT. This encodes CASSFGQGAGGELFF.

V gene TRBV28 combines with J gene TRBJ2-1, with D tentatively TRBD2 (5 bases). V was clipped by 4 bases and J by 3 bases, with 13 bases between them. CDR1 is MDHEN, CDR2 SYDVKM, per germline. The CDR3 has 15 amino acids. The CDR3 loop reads CASSSKLELYNEQFF. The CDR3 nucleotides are TGTGCCAGCAGTTCGAAACTAGAGCTCTACAATGAGCAGTTCTTC.

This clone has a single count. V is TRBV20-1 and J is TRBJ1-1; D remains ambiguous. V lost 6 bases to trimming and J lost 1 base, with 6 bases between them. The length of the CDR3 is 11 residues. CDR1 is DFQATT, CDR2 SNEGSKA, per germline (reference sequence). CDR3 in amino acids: CSATPNTEAFF. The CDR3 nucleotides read TGCAGTGCAACTCCGAACACTGAAGCTTTCTTT.

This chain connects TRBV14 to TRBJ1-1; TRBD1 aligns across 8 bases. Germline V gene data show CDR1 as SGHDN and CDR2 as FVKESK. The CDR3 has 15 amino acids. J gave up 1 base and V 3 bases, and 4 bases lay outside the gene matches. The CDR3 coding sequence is TGTGCCAGCAGCCAGATGGGGACAGGGAACACTGAAGCTTTCTTT. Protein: CASSQMGTGNTEAFF.

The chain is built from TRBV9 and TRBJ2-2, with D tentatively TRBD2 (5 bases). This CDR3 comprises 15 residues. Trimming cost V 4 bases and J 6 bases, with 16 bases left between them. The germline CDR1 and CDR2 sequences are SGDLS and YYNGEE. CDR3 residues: CASSQGGLGPGELFF. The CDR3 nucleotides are TGTGCCAGCAGCCAAGGAGGTTTGGGTCCCGGGGAGCTGTTTTTT.

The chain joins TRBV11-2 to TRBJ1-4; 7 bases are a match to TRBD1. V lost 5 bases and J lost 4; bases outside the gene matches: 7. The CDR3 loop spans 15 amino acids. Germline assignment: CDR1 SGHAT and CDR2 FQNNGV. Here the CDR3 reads CASSQNRGLNEKLFF. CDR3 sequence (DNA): TGTGCCAGCAGCCAGAACAGGGGACTTAATGAAAAACTGTTTTTT.

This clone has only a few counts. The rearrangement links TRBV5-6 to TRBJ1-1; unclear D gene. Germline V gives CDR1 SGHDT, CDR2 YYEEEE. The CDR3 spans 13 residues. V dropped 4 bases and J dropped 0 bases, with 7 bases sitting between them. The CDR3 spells CASSSHMNTEAFF. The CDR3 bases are TGTGCCAGCAGCAGTCACATGAACACTGAAGCTTTCTTT.

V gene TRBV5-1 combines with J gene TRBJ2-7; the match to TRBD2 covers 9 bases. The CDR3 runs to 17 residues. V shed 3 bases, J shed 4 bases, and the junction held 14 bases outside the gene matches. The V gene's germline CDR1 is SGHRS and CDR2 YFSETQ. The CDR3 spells CASSSGITSGSGYEQYF. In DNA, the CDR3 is TGCGCCAGCAGCTCGGGGATAACTAGCGGGTCGGGTTACGAGCAGTACTTC.

The DNA of the CDR3 is TGTGCCAGCAGCCAAGACGGTACTAGCGGGAGGGCGGCGACAGATACGCAGTATTTT. This codes for CASSQDGTSGRAATDTQYF. V is TRBV14 and J is TRBJ2-3, with 13 bases identical to TRBD2. The CDR3 spans 19 residues. V was clipped by 0 bases and J by 3 bases; unmatched bases: 9. Germline loops: CDR1 SGHDN, CDR2 FVKESK.

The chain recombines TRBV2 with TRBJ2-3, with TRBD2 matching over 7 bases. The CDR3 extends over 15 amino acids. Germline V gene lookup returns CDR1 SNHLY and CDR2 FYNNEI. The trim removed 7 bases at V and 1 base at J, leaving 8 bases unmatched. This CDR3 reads CASTPIRGGTDTQYF. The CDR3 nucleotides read TGTGCCAGCACCCCCATTCGGGGGGGCACAGATACGCAGTATTTT.

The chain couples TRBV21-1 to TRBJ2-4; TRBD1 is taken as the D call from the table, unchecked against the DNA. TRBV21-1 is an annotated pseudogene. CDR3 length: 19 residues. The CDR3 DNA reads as TGTGCCAGCAGCAAAAAATTGGGCCGACAGGGACTAGCCAAAAACATTCAGTACTTC. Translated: CASSKKLGRQGLAKNIQYF.

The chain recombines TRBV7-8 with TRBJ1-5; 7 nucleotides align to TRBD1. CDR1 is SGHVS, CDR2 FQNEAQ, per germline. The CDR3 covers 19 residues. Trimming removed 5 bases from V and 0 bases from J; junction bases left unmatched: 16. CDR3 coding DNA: TGTGCCAGCAGCCCCAAACCGGGACAGTTTTCGGATAGCAATCAGCCCCAGCATTTT. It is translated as CASSPKPGQFSDSNQPQHF.

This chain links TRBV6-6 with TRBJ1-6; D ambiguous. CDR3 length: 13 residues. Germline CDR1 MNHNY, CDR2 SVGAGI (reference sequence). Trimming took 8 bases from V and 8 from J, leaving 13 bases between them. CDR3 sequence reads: CASRTSPDSPLHF. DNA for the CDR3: TGTGCCAGCCGGACTTCGCCGGATTCACCCCTCCACTTT.

The CDR3 spells CASSPGGSGRYEQYF. DNA for the CDR3: TGTGCCAGCAGTCCAGGGGGAAGCGGGAGATATGAGCAGTACTTC. The rearrangement joins TRBV28 to TRBJ2-7, with D perhaps matching TRBD2 (8 bases). Germline V gene lookup returns CDR1 MDHEN and CDR2 SYDVKM. Deletions cut 5 bases from V and 7 bases from J, with 21 bases between. This CDR3 contains 15 residues. The whole variable domain, remainder taken from reference TRBV28 and TRBJ2-7, is DVKVTQSSRYLVKRTGEKVFLECVQDMDHENMFWYRQDPGLGLRLIYFSYDVKMKEKGDIPEGYSVSREKKERFSLILESASTNQTSMYLCASSPGGSGRYEQYFGPGTRLTVT.

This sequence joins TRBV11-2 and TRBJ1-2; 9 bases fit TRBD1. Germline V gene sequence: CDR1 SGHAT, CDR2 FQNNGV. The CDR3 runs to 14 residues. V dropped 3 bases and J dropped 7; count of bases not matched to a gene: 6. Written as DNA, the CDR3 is TGTGCCAGCAGCTTGGGACAGGGAGCGAGTGGCTACACCTTC. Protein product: CASSLGQGASGYTF.

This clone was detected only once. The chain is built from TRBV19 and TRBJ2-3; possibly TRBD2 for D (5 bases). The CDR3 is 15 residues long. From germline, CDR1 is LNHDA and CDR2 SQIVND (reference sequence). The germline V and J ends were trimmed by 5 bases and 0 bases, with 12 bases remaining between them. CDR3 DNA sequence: TGTGCCAGTAGTCCCCACTGGAGGAGCACAGATACGCAGTATTTT. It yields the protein CASSPHWRSTDTQYF.